These 19 T cell receptor beta chains came from one sample sequenced in a study of blood T cell repertoires in COVID-19. The repertoire was sequenced with immunoSEQ multiplex PCR; TCRdb's copy has only in-frame clones and lacks some. The sample lists about 140,000 clones, about 80% occurring once. The sample was peripheral blood. The receptors originated from a human donor in a cohort sampled during active COVID-19.

The chain's CDR3 is CASSPRKGQGLETQYF. DNA of the CDR3: TGTGCCAGCAGTCCGAGGAAGGGACAGGGATTAGAGACCCAGTACTTC. V gene TRBV28 combines with J gene TRBJ2-5; 9 nucleotides line up with TRBD1. Per the germline V gene, CDR1 is MDHEN and CDR2 is SYDVKM. CDR3 size: 16 residues. V lost 5 bases, J lost 4 bases, and 11 bases stayed unmatched.

For this clone: Additional DNA sequences in this sample encode the identical CDR3. The chain employs TRBV19 and TRBJ1-2; TRBD1 might be the D (6 bases). The CDR3 runs 12 residues. V lost 3 bases and J lost 5, with 7 bases in between. CDR1 is LNHDA, CDR2 SQIVND, per germline (reference sequence). CDR3 DNA sequence: TGTGCCAGTAGTATCGACAGGTATGGCTACACCTTC. Residues: CASSIDRYGYTF.

The V and J genes are TRBV19 and TRBJ2-2; 8 bases are shared with TRBD2. The trim removed 6 bases at V and 5 bases at J, leaving 11 bases unmatched. CDR3 size: 16 residues. Germline lookup yields CDR1 LNHDA and CDR2 SQIVND (reference sequence). The CDR3 region is CASRTLGTRETGELFF. The CDR3 coding sequence is TGTGCCAGTAGGACTCTCGGGACTAGGGAGACCGGGGAGCTGTTTTTT.

In its sample, this clone was seen a few times. CDR3 sequence: CASSHTGAEGTEAFF. Written as DNA, the CDR3 is TGCGCCAGCAGCCATACAGGGGCGGAGGGGACTGAAGCTTTCTTT. The chain has TRBV4-1 and TRBJ1-1; TRBD1 matches at 7 bases. The V and J ends lost 3 bases and 5 bases, in that order; junction bases with no gene match: 9. Germline CDR1 is MGHRA and CDR2 is YSYEKL. The CDR3 is 15 residues long.

The gene calls are TRBV7-9 and TRBJ2-7; D not resolved. Germline V gives CDR1 SEHNR, CDR2 FQNEAQ (reference sequence). The CDR3 runs 12 residues. V was shortened by 2 bases and J by 2 bases, with 4 bases between the two germline ends. CDR3 amino acids: CASSLRTYEQYF. The CDR3 nucleotides are TGTGCCAGCAGCTTACGTACCTACGAGCAGTACTTC.

The chain carries TRBV25-1 and TRBJ2-7; D is possibly TRBD1 (6 bases). The ends were cut back, 6 bases at V and 7 bases at J, with 10 bases in the middle. This CDR3 has 11 residues. Germline assignment: CDR1 MGHDK and CDR2 SYGVNS. In DNA form, the CDR3 reads TGTGCCAGCAGACAGGGTGGGGAGCAGTACTTC. Amino acid sequence: CASRQGGEQYF.

CDR3 sequence reads: CASSEDPGAMPQHF. The CDR3 DNA sequence: TGTGCCAGCAGTGAAGATCCGGGAGCAATGCCCCAGCATTTT. The chain has TRBV6-1 and TRBJ1-5; D not resolved. Trimming took off 1 base at V and 9 bases at J, with 13 bases between the two ends. Germline V lookup: CDR1 MNHNS, CDR2 SASEGT. This CDR3 has 14 amino acids.

The chain couples TRBV27 to TRBJ2-5; TRBD1 matches 10 bases. V dropped 5 bases and J dropped 4; count of bases not matched to a gene: 4. CDR1 MNHEY and CDR2 SMNVEV come from the germline V gene (reference sequence). CDR3 length: 14 residues. CDR3 sequence (DNA): TGTGCCAGCAGTCGGGACAGGGGTAGAGAGACCCAGTACTTC. Protein: CASSRDRGRETQYF.

The chain couples TRBV2 to TRBJ2-2, with 14 bases matching TRBD2. The CDR3 is 16 amino acids. Germline V gives CDR1 SNHLY, CDR2 FYNNEI. V shed 6 bases and J 5 bases; nucleotides not matched to a gene: 5. For the CDR3, the DNA is TGTGCCAGCAGGAAAGGACTAGCGGGGGGTACCGGGGAGCTGTTTTTT. Its protein product is CASRKGLAGGTGELFF. Full variable domain (remainder filled in from reference TRBV2 and TRBJ2-2): EPEVTQTPSHQVTQMGQEVILRCVPISNHLYFYWYRQILGQKVEFLVSFYNNEISEKSEIFDDQFSVERPDGSNFTLKIRSTKLEDSAMYFCASRKGLAGGTGELFFGEGSRLTVL.

This clone has more than one count but fewer than ten. The chain couples TRBV5-1 to TRBJ1-3; D gene uncertain. The CDR3 sequence is 15 residues long. Trimming took off 4 bases at V and 9 bases at J, with 20 bases between the two ends. The germline CDR1 and CDR2 sequences are SGHRS and YFSETQ. The CDR3 protein is CASSVGSRPGGTIYF. In DNA form, the CDR3 reads TGCGCCAGCAGCGTAGGGAGTAGACCCGGCGGCACCATATATTTT.

This clone was observed a few times. The V and J genes are TRBV29-1 and TRBJ2-1; 9 bases fit TRBD2. The germline gives CDR1 SQVTM, CDR2 ANQGSEA. This CDR3 contains 18 residues. CDR3: CSHNLAGRLRRDYNEQFF. CDR3 DNA sequence: TGCAGTCATAACCTAGCGGGGAGGTTACGTCGAGACTACAATGAGCAGTTCTTC.

V is TRBV7-6 and J is TRBJ2-1; 10 bases are a match to TRBD2. Germline V gene lookup returns CDR1 SGHVS and CDR2 FNYEAQ. The length of the CDR3 is 16 residues. V dropped 5 bases and J dropped 4; count of bases not matched to a gene: 8. The DNA for the CDR3 is TGTGCCAGCAGCCCCCGGGGTAGCGGGGGGTACAATGAGCAGTTCTTC. This encodes CASSPRGSGGYNEQFF.

The CDR3 region has the DNA TGTGCCAGCAGTTACCAGTATAATTCACCCCTCCACTTT. Translation: CASSYQYNSPLHF. The V and J genes are TRBV6-5 and TRBJ1-6; D unresolved. The CDR3 is made up of 13 amino acids. V was cut by 2 bases and J by 4 bases, with 3 bases left in between. Germline V CDR1 and CDR2: MNHEY, SVGAGI.

The chain uses TRBV5-8 and TRBJ2-5; D gene unclear. V lost 6 bases, J lost 8 bases, and 11 bases lay in between. The CDR3 spans 11 residues. CDR1 and CDR2 from the germline V gene are SGHTS and YDEGEE. DNA of the CDR3: TGTGCCAGCACACGGAGACGAACCCAGTACTTC. It specifies CASTRRRTQYF.

In nucleotides, the CDR3 is TGTGCCAGCAGCGTACAGGGCGGCACCGGGGAGCTGTTTTTT. Protein sequence: CASSVQGGTGELFF. The chain couples TRBV9 to TRBJ2-2; a weak D match, TRBD1 (5 bases). The CDR3 spans 14 residues. V dropped 1 base and J dropped 4 bases, with 8 bases sitting between them. Germline V CDR1 and CDR2: SGDLS, YYNGEE.

The genes are TRBV7-9 and TRBJ1-6; possible D gene TRBD1, 6 bases. The CDR3 has 14 amino acids. Trimming left V 2 bases short and J 7 bases short, with 9 bases between. Germline CDR1 is SEHNR and CDR2 is FQNEAQ (reference sequence). The CDR3 spells CASSLTGSNSPLHF. The CDR3 DNA sequence: TGTGCCAGCAGCTTAACAGGGTCAAATTCACCCCTCCACTTT.

This clone was picked up a small number of times. The rearrangement joins TRBV7-2 to TRBJ1-4, with 9 nucleotides matching TRBD1. Germline V lookup: CDR1 SGHTA, CDR2 FQGNSA. Losses at the gene ends were 2 bases for V and 10 bases for J; bases not matched to a gene: 5. The CDR3 length is 14 residues. The CDR3 region is CASSLRQGGGKLFF. DNA of the CDR3: TGTGCCAGCAGCTTACGACAGGGGGGCGGAAAACTGTTTTTT.

This rearrangement joins TRBV6-1 to TRBJ1-6, with 10 bases that match TRBD1. Unmatched junction bases numbered 8, after V lost 4 bases and J lost 8 bases. Germline-derived CDR1 and CDR2 are MNHNS and SASEGT. The CDR3 is 16 amino acids. The CDR3 region is CASSARRQGADSPLHF. The CDR3 nucleotides read TGTGCCAGCAGTGCAAGACGACAGGGGGCCGATTCACCCCTCCACTTT.

This chain links TRBV25-1 with TRBJ1-1, with D possibly matching TRBD1 (6 bases). V was pared by 4 bases and J by 10 bases, with 16 bases between. CDR3 length: 13 residues. Looked up from germline, CDR1 is MGHDK and CDR2 is SYGVNS. CDR3: CASSGKYRELAFF. CDR3 sequence (DNA): TGTGCCAGCAGTGGAAAATACAGGGAGCTAGCTTTCTTT.